One TCR beta chain is described in this entry. The source of the sample is a study of CD8 T cells in Susac syndrome. TCR beta sequencing was performed on blood CD8+ and CD4+ T cells. This CDR3 has 18 amino acids. Germline loops: CDR1 SGHNT, CDR2 YENEEA. Unmatched junction bases numbered 14, after V lost 5 bases and J lost 2 bases. Random hexamers were used to reverse transcribe roughly 0.45 to 1 ug of RNA. The authors amplified TCR beta CDR3 across 54 Vbeta and 13 Jbeta using immunoSEQ multiplex PCR. TCRdb reprocessed the immunoSEQ multiplex PCR reads via MiXCR and lists one record per CDR3 protein. The repertoire has 51,000 or so distinct CDR3 sequences, 93% of them found once; the top ten carry roughly 0.58%.

This TCR was recovered from a human donor in good health. Sequencing input: CD8+ T cells from PBMCs. This chain connects TRBV11-3 to TRBJ2-2; TRBD2 agrees at 7 bases. The CDR3 sequence is CASSARVGSGKNTGELFF. The CDR3 region has the DNA TGTGCCAGCAGCGCCAGGGTCGGGAGCGGGAAAAACACCGGGGAGCTGTTTTTT. The full variable domain, completed using reference TRBV11-3 and TRBJ2-2, is EAGVVQSPRYKIIEKKQPVAFWCNPISGHNTLYWYLQNLGQGPELLIRYENEEAVDDSQLPKDRFSAERLKGVDSTLKIQPAELGDSAVYLCASSARVGSGKNTGELFFGEGSRLTVL.